The clone carrying this T cell receptor beta chain appeared many times. Its target is unknown. This sample stems from a study of regulatory T cells in long-lasting Graves disease. The study's findings and limits: Persistent Graves' patients showed a TCR diversity that was lower than that of newly diagnosed ones.

The sample's time point: newly diagnosed GD, antithyroid drugs for less than 3 months. Making the TCR library involved RNA that had been extracted from PBMCs. This CDR3 is built from 15 residues. Trimming removed 1 base from V and 5 bases from J; junction bases left unmatched: 7. Germline lookup yields CDR1 SGDLS and CDR2 YYNGEE. Arm-PCR with iRepertoire HTBI primers amplified the CDR3 regions for these TCR beta libraries. One entry per CDR3 protein, called by TCRdb with MiXCR from the multiplex PCR reads. Of about 380,000 distinct CDR3 sequences listed, about a sixth are singletons. This clonotype was sampled from a female donor with Graves disease. Sequencing was performed on peripheral blood mononuclear cells (PBMCs), taken at new diagnosis, from a patient treated with antithyroid drugs. This chain connects TRBV9 to TRBJ2-7; 9 bases line up with TRBD2. The CDR3 DNA reads as TGTGCCAGCAGCGTAAATAGCGGGAGACAAGACGAGCAGTACTTC. This encodes CASSVNSGRQDEQYF.